This T cell receptor beta chain was sequenced in a study of cytomegalovirus exposure and HLA in healthy donors (dated by TCRdb to 2015 to 2018). Study-wide context: An earlier analysis of 587 of the donors reported 276 Gb of sequence data and 117 million unique TCR beta sequences obtained from around 170 million T cells. Among several hundred genotyped donors of the cohort, an average of around 240,000 unique TCR beta nucleotide sequences was sequenced per donor, of which roughly 17% were non-productive. The study was designed to test whether signatures of past pathogen exposure could be identified by cataloging public T cell receptors. Four or five DR-DQ haplotypes were treated as single units for association and clustering because of strong linkage in the cohort. Besides the first cohort of about 730 subjects, a separate validation cohort made up of over 100 different subjects was used. An earlier analysis of about 620 of the donors applied high-throughput TCR beta sequencing to assess whether each TCR beta V gene segment acted as functional or pseudogenic. Of the roughly 400 genotyped donors, roughly 80% fell in the genetic ancestry cluster associated with self-reported Caucasian donors. In a later analysis, previously published TCR beta repertoires from fewer than 750 donors were re-analyzed and high-resolution HLA genotyping was added so that TCR occurrence patterns could be studied. Typing coverage varied by locus: 629-630 donors for A, B, C, DRB1 and DQB1; roughly 560 for DQA1; more than 600 for DPA1; fewer than 480 for DPB1. An early release that covered several hundred HLA-typed donors contained approximately 290 gigabases of sequencing data and 80 million or so unique TCR sequences. Genome-wide SNP genotypes for about 65% of the roughly 700 donors were used in a later genetic analysis, which treated that subset as a discovery cohort. All discovery cohort repertoires had been generated on a single sequencing platform. The study profiled the T cell repertoires of more than 500 subjects by immunosequencing and related them to cytomegalovirus serostatus. Class I and class II HLA loci were covered by the typing at four-digit resolution. High-throughput TCR immunosequencing, statistical association of individual TCRs with disease status, and machine learning were combined to predict cytomegalovirus infection status. The later analysis used no new phenotypic data to find candidate immune exposures, relying instead on TCR beta sequences and their occurrence across donors. Donor age, sex, ethnicity and CMV serostatus were compiled alongside the repertoire data. Here is what the overall study found, with its caveats: Most CMV-associated TCR beta chains appeared to be HLA-restricted in a later analysis, and the HLA associations seemed to be driven largely by CMV exposure. Because counts were too low, fewer than 20 rarely observed V segments, including chromosome 9 orphons, were excluded from the earlier analysis of several hundred of the donors. The only immune exposure information available for the cohort was CMV serostatus. A later genetic analysis associated a missense DCLRE1C variant with V-gene and J-gene trimming of TCR beta chains, and an independent cohort replicated the association. In both the original and validation cohorts, the classifier was reported to diagnose cytomegalovirus status with high specificity and sensitivity. Across donors, most TCR sequences were observed very rarely, whereas some public TCRs were present in many individuals. A cluster of highly shared sequence variants was judged likely to be a technical artifact of the sequencing pipeline. HLA typing was unavailable for some donors at each locus, so association tests used only the typed subset. According to a later genetic analysis, donors in an Asian-associated ancestry cluster had fewer N-insertions in productive TCRs than the roughly 670-donor mean. The presence/absence analyses assumed that sequencing depth was roughly uniform across donors, and that assumption may not be true. When HLA alleles, especially DR and DQ, strongly co-occurred, attributing TCR associations to individual alleles was difficult. According to a later analysis, TCR association rates differed among HLA loci, with DRB1 alleles showing the most associated TCRs and HLA-C alleles showing the fewest. Only TCR beta chains were sequenced in this cohort, and the absence of alpha or paired-chain data limited detectable features. A further reported finding was that TCR beta sequences accurately predicted the HLA-A and HLA-B alleles for most subjects in the first cohort. The study listed 164 TCR beta chains as associated with cytomegalovirus. Some IMGT-functional V segments, including TRBV6-2 and TRBV6-3, could not be distinguished by the 87-base-pair reads and were therefore excluded. In a later analysis, HLA-associated TCR beta chains were found to be more clonally expanded and to have lower generation probabilities than equally common non-associated chains. Broadly in line with IMGT annotations, most TCR beta V segments showed up in productive rearrangements about 90% or about 30% of the time in an earlier analysis of approximately 600 of the donors. A few of the identified cytomegalovirus-associated TCR beta chains were confirmed in vitro to be specific for cytomegalovirus antigens. A later analysis associated 15,000 to 20,000 TCR beta sequences with specific HLA alleles at a false discovery rate of 0.05. Several of the top co-occurrence clusters appeared to be linked to parvovirus B19, influenza, CMV and Epstein-Barr virus, according to a later analysis. Correlated functional status among segregating V segments might reflect linkage disequilibrium, but an unknown experimental factor could not be ruled out. According to the authors, the approach could potentially be generalized to other disease states and immunological phenotypes.

A distance of 7 bases separates the germline ends of V and J, which lose 4 bases and 4 bases respectively. The CDR3 goes from the cysteine to the phenylalanine over 12 residues. Only the CDR3 portion is preserved as DNA: 36 bases, with reading frame beginning at the first base. The germline V gene (reference sequence) specifies LNHDA as CDR1 and SQIVND as CDR2. The cohort was made up of under 800 healthy bone marrow donors. All cohort members were sampled while nominally healthy, although unrecorded immune exposures were likely present. The donor was CMV seronegative and was included in the group of approximately 350 seronegative cohort members. Each donor provided a peripheral blood sample, and peripheral blood mononuclear cells were used for TCR beta sequencing. The Qiagen DNeasy Blood Extraction Kit was used to extract genomic DNA from the blood cell samples. The receptor library was made with the immunoSEQ multiplex PCR assay. A mixture of 60 forward primers for TCR Vbeta segments and 13 reverse primers for TCR Jbeta segments was used in the multiplex PCR. The CDR3 region of rearranged TCR beta genes was amplified from genomic DNA by a multiplex PCR assay. The amplified TCR beta libraries were sequenced on the Illumina HiSeq System as 87-base-pair reads. Regarding the original processing steps: A later analysis tallied 75 million to 95 million unique TCR beta chains across the approximately 670 repertoires, and approximately 11 million of those chains were shared by two or more donors. Raw reads were error-corrected and collapsed into unique sequences by a nearest-neighbor algorithm in which closely related sequences were merged to remove PCR and sequencing errors. CDR3 sequences were aligned to IMGT reference sequences to assign V, D and J gene segments. Each retained sequence needed at least a six-nucleotide match to both a V gene segment and a J gene segment. A rearrangement was called productive if the CDR3 had no stop codons and remained in frame with V and J, and every other rearrangement was called non-productive. Following IMGT convention, CDR3 was defined as the stretch from the second conserved V-encoded cysteine up to the conserved J-encoded phenylalanine. Sequences without an unambiguous match to a single V gene segment were excluded from the earlier analysis of 500 to 700 of the donors. An earlier analysis of 587 of the donors classified V segments as functional when productive rearrangements were above 56.7% and as segregating when the standard deviation between donors was above 5%. A statistical classification framework was built for diagnosing cytomegalovirus status from the catalog of TCR beta chain sequences. In a later analysis, V and J genes were assigned by comparing TCR nucleotide sequences against IMGT/GENE-DB human TR gene sequences. The TCRdist pipeline was used in a later analysis to assign CDR3 sequences and most-parsimonious VDJ recombination scenarios. A later analysis defined each TCR beta chain by its CDR3 amino acid sequence plus V-gene family, and excluded reads lacking a unique V-gene family. As a way to deal with suspected cross-contamination and a sequencing artifact, a later analysis dropped 500 to 700 nucleotide sequences that were highly shared and had low generation probability. For each public chain, a later analysis derived a clonal expansion index from normalized ranks of inferred template counts within each repertoire. In a later analysis, generation probabilities were computed with a VDJ recombination model fitted to out-of-frame rearrangements, and the resulting probabilities were checked against IGoR. In a later analysis, hypergeometric tests were used to score TCR-TCR, TCR-HLA and TCR-CMV co-occurrence, with a repertoire-size bias correction applied to TCR pairs. In a later analysis, false discovery rates were estimated by permuting HLA or CMV assignments 20 times. In a later analysis, co-occurring TCRs were grouped using DBSCAN, with TCRdist sequence similarity added in when clustering inside HLA-allele-positive subsets. Repertoires with fewer than 30,000 or more than 120,000 public chains were left out of co-occurrence clustering, as were about 5 repertoires with anomalous nucleotide sharing. The table was pulled from immuneACCESS by TCRdb, which kept in-frame rearrangements only. Such tables lose some clones; where checked, under half of the loss comes from unresolved V genes, and the rest has no known cause. V, J and clone size are those of that table, while D and trimming were read from the DNA. Recorded for this sample are about 160,000 clones; 80% to 90% of them occurred a single time. The leading ten clones occupy approximately 2% of the sample.

Comments on this clone: Its antigen is not yet known. No much larger clone exists at a distance of one base, and base qualities are not known.

The sequenced material came from PBMCs. The sequence is built from TRBV19 and TRBJ1-1, with TRBD1 tentatively as D gene (6 bases match). This receptor was obtained from a woman aged 18-29 years in good health and CMV-seronegative. The CDR3 amino acid sequence is: CASSKGVTEAFF. In nucleotide form, the sequence is TGTGCCAGTAGTAAGGGGGTCACTGAAGCTTTCTTT.